Below, 15 T cell receptor beta chains from the same sample are listed, as sequenced in a study of radiation and T cells in renal cell carcinoma. Time point in this sample: baseline pretreatment blood. Treatment meaning: 15 Gy SBRT to primary tumor, nephrectomy 4 weeks later. The assay was immunoSEQ multiplex PCR, and TCRdb's table has in-frame clones only and misses some. The repertoire has about 59,000 clones, about three quarters of them found once; the top ten carry 7.3%. Material: blood, obtained from a patient whose treatment included radiotherapy and nephrectomy. Receptors were obtained from a man between 60 and 75 years old with renal cell carcinoma.

This clone has just one count. This chain connects TRBV18 to TRBJ2-1, with 13 bases that match TRBD2. CDR3 length: 15 amino acids. V was clipped by 2 bases and J by 12 bases; unmatched bases: 7. Germline loops: CDR1 KGHSH, CDR2 LQKENI. Written as DNA, the CDR3 is TGTGCCAGCTCACCAGCCGGACTAGCGGGAGACGGGCAGTTCTTC. It yields the protein CASSPAGLAGDGQFF. The full variable domain, its missing parts supplied by reference TRBV18 and TRBJ2-1, is NAGVMQNPRHLVRRRGQEARLRCSPMKGHSHVYWYRQLPEEGLKFMVYLQKENIIDESGMPKERFSAEFPKEGPSILRIQQVVRGDSAAYFCASSPAGLAGDGQFFGPGTRLTVL.

This chain uses TRBV7-2 with TRBJ2-7, with 8 bases aligning to TRBD1. V was pared by 5 bases and J by 3 bases, with 9 bases of the junction left unmatched. Germline V gives CDR1 SGHTA, CDR2 FQGNSA. The CDR3 runs to 15 residues. DNA of the CDR3: TGTGCCAGCAGCGCTTCTTGGACAGGGCACTACGAGCAGTACTTC. Amino acid sequence: CASSASWTGHYEQYF.

This CDR3 reads CAWSQTSGITDTQYF. CDR3 coding DNA: TGTGCCTGGAGTCAGACTAGCGGGATCACAGATACGCAGTATTTT. The V and J genes are TRBV30 and TRBJ2-3; 11 bases are a match to TRBD2. Germline CDR1 and CDR2: GTSNPN and SVGIG (reference sequence). The CDR3 runs 15 residues. V lost 2 bases and J lost 2; bases outside the gene matches: 3.

In this sample, this clone turned up a few times. The rearrangement joins TRBV30 to TRBJ1-1, with 10 bases that match TRBD1. This CDR3 has 15 residues. Germline values: CDR1 GTSNPN, CDR2 SVGIG (reference sequence). Germline trimming cut 1 base from V and 5 bases from J; bases unmatched to any gene: 7. The CDR3 sequence: CAWSAIRTGGTEAFF. DNA of the CDR3: TGTGCCTGGAGTGCCATCAGGACAGGGGGAACTGAAGCTTTCTTT.

As concerns this clone: The same CDR3 also results from other DNA sequences found in this sample. The chain recombines TRBV6-5 with TRBJ1-5; D ambiguous. V shed 2 bases and J shed 2 bases, with 4 bases lying between them. The CDR3 is 13 residues long. Germline V lookup: CDR1 MNHEY, CDR2 SVGAGI. CDR3 residues: CASSYGRNQPQHF. Here the CDR3 DNA reads TGTGCCAGCAGTTACGGTCGCAATCAGCCCCAGCATTTT.

The gene calls are TRBV19 and TRBJ2-1, with D perhaps matching TRBD1 (5 bases). The germline V gene encodes CDR1 LNHDA and CDR2 SQIVND (reference sequence). This CDR3 spans 17 amino acids. V was cut by 5 bases and J by 6 bases, with 23 bases left in between. The CDR3, as DNA: TGTGCCAGTAGTCCCGACCATCTAGGGGCCTTATTCAATGAGCAGTTCTTC. Translating it yields CASSPDHLGALFNEQFF. The variable domain in full, completed from reference TRBV19 and TRBJ2-1, reads DGGITQSPKYLFRKEGQNVTLSCEQNLNHDAMYWYRQDPGQGLRLIYYSQIVNDFQKGDIAEGYSVSREKKESFPLTVTSAQKNPTAFYLCASSPDHLGALFNEQFFGPGTRLTVL.

The V and J genes are TRBV15 and TRBJ1-2; D possibly corresponds to TRBD1 (6 bases). The germline CDR1 and CDR2 sequences are LNHNV and YYDKDF (reference sequence). This CDR3 spans 16 amino acids. The V and J ends lost 5 bases and 2 bases respectively, with 18 bases between them. The CDR3 region has the DNA TGTGCCACCAGCGCACCCCACAGGGCCGAAAACTATGGCTACACCTTC. Translating it yields CATSAPHRAENYGYTF.

The rearrangement links TRBV7-9 to TRBJ2-7; D might be TRBD2 (5 bases). V lost 6 bases and J lost 6, with 18 bases in between. From germline, CDR1 is SEHNR and CDR2 FQNEAQ (reference sequence). There are 14 residues in the CDR3. The CDR3 is CASSPPAAGVEQYF. As DNA, the CDR3 is TGTGCCAGCAGTCCCCCCGCCGCCGGGGTCGAGCAGTACTTC. Full variable domain (rest looked up from reference TRBV7-9 and TRBJ2-7): DTGVSQNPRHKITKRGQNVTFRCDPISEHNRLYWYRQTLGQGPEFLTYFQNEAQLEKSRLLSDRFSAERPKGSFSTLEIQRTEQGDSAMYLCASSPPAAGVEQYFGPGTRLTVT.

The rearrangement uses TRBV11-3 and TRBJ1-4; D might be TRBD1 (5 bases). Germline CDR1 SGHNT, CDR2 YENEEA. V gave up 4 bases and J gave up 1 base, with 10 bases separating them. This CDR3 has 15 amino acids. The DNA for the CDR3 is TGTGCCAGCAGCTATCGGGACGGAACTAATGAAAAACTGTTTTTT. Its protein is CASSYRDGTNEKLFF.

The chain carries TRBV30 and TRBJ1-1; D not resolved. Trimming removed 2 bases at V and 0 bases at J, with 7 bases between. The CDR3 length is 13 residues. Germline lookup yields CDR1 GTSNPN and CDR2 SVGIG (reference sequence). CDR3 sequence (DNA): TGTGCCTGGAGTTGGCTGCTGAACACTGAAGCTTTCTTT. This encodes CAWSWLLNTEAFF.

The gene calls are TRBV5-5 and TRBJ2-7; unclear D gene. Germline CDR1 is SGHKS and CDR2 is YYEKEE (reference sequence). This CDR3 spans 12 amino acids. V lost 4 bases and J lost 3, with 8 bases in between. CDR3 amino acids: CASSLPSYEQYF. The CDR3 DNA reads as TGTGCCAGCAGCCTACCGAGCTACGAGCAGTACTTC. The variable domain in full, with the rest retrieved from reference TRBV5-5 and TRBJ2-7, is DAGVTQSPTHLIKTRGQQVTLRCSPISGHKSVSWYQQVLGQGPQFIFQYYEKEERGRGNFPDRFSARQFPNYSSELNVNALLLGDSALYLCASSLPSYEQYFGPGTRLTVT.

This sequence joins TRBV6-1 and TRBJ1-1, with a tentative D call TRBD1 (6 bases). The CDR3 has 13 residues. Trimming removed 4 bases at V and 10 bases at J, with 16 bases between. Germline V lookup: CDR1 MNHNS, CDR2 SASEGT. CDR3 amino acids: CASSVMGTLLAFF. The CDR3 nucleotides read TGTGCCAGCAGTGTGATGGGGACATTATTAGCTTTCTTT.

V is TRBV5-4 and J is TRBJ1-1; D ambiguous. This CDR3 has 13 amino acids. Looked up from germline, CDR1 is SGHNT and CDR2 is YYREEE (reference sequence). Trimming pared 4 bases from V and 3 bases from J, leaving 10 bases between. The CDR3 sequence is CASSALADTEAFF. CDR3 bases: TGTGCCAGCAGCGCTCTTGCGGACACTGAAGCTTTCTTT. The whole variable domain, filled in from reference TRBV5-4 and TRBJ1-1, reads ETGVTQSPTHLIKTRGQQVTLRCSSQSGHNTVSWYQQALGQGPQFIFQYYREEENGRGNFPPRFSGLQFPNYSSELNVNALELDDSALYLCASSALADTEAFFGQGTRLTVV.

The rearrangement uses TRBV19 and TRBJ2-5; 9 positions agree with TRBD2. V dropped 3 bases and J dropped 1; count of bases not matched to a gene: 6. The germline CDR1 and CDR2 sequences are LNHDA and SQIVND (reference sequence). The CDR3 length is 16 residues. CDR3: CASSIGSGGPQETQYF. CDR3 nucleotides: TGTGCCAGTAGTATCGGGAGCGGGGGGCCCCAAGAGACCCAGTACTTC.

V is TRBV11-2 and J is TRBJ2-5; D not certain. The V gene's germline CDR1 is SGHAT and CDR2 FQNNGV. V was trimmed by 5 bases and J by 4 bases, leaving 11 bases between them. The CDR3 consists of 13 residues. CDR3 sequence: CASSEAVVETQYF. CDR3 nucleotide sequence: TGTGCCAGCAGCGAGGCGGTGGTAGAGACCCAGTACTTC.